Listed here are 8 T cell receptor beta chains from one sample, sequenced in a study of post-analysis software for immune sequencing data. Their antigens are not known. Unique molecular identifiers had been added to the TCR beta cDNA libraries. TCRdb passed the PCR reads through MiXCR, listing each CDR3 protein once. The sample yields under 900,000 distinct CDR3 sequences, 53% seen once. General study findings and limits: The study found TRBV5-6, TRBV5-1 and TRBV20-1 among a handful of TRBV segments more frequent in patients than controls.

The sample was blood. The receptors come from a girl aged 5-17 years with multiple sclerosis.

This clonotype has only a few counts. The chain links TRBV7-7 to TRBJ2-5; D not resolved. This CDR3 has 13 residues. Germline V CDR1 and CDR2: SSHAT, FNYEAQ (reference sequence). V dropped 1 base and J dropped 4 bases, with 7 bases sitting between them. CDR3 residues: CASSLEDRETQYF. The CDR3 DNA sequence: TGTGCCAGCAGCTTAGAAGACCGAGAGACCCAGTACTTC.

On this clonotype: Given the absence of the conserved phenylalanine or tryptophan at the CDR3 end, a read error is likely. The gene calls are TRBV12-3 or TRBV12-4 and TRBJ1-1, with D unresolved. The CDR3 runs to 15 residues. V lost 7 bases, J lost 1 base, and 16 bases lay in between. DNA for the CDR3: TGTGCCAGCACTATGAGAAGGACGGGGAACACTGAAGCTTTCTTG. It yields the protein CASTMRRTGNTEAFL.

This rearrangement joins TRBV5-6 to TRBJ2-4; the D is unclear. Trimming stripped 6 bases from V and 1 base from J, with 8 bases between. Germline V gene data show CDR1 as SGHDT and CDR2 as YYEEEE. The CDR3 has 13 residues. In DNA, the CDR3 is TGTGCCAGCAACACGGTGGCCAAAAACATTCAGTACTTC. Amino acid sequence: CASNTVAKNIQYF. Supplemented by reference TRBV5-6 and TRBJ2-4, the full variable domain reads DAGVTQSPTHLIKTRGQQVTLRCSPKSGHDTVSWYQQALGQGPQFIFQYYEEEERQRGNFPDRFSGHQFPNYSSELNVNALLLGDSALYLCASNTVAKNIQYFGAGTRLSVL.

The chain has TRBV7-9 and TRBJ1-2; D perhaps matches TRBD1 (5 bases). CDR3 length: 17 amino acids. V gave up 5 bases and J gave up 2 bases, with 21 bases separating them. Germline assignment: CDR1 SEHNR and CDR2 FQNEAQ (reference sequence). CDR3 residues: CASSVTGLLTDNYGYTF. CDR3 bases: TGTGCCAGCAGCGTAACGGGCCTCCTGACAGACAACTATGGCTACACCTTC.

This clonotype has more than one count but fewer than ten. The chain combines TRBV11-1 with TRBJ2-5, with D perhaps TRBD1 (5 bases). The germline gives CDR1 SGHAT, CDR2 FQDESV (reference sequence). V was trimmed by 3 bases and J by 1 base, leaving 30 bases between them. The CDR3 covers 21 residues. The CDR3 spells CASSFSHPNNRHRNPQETQYF. As DNA, the CDR3 is TGTGCCAGCAGCTTTTCCCACCCCAATAACAGGCACCGAAACCCCCAAGAGACCCAGTACTTC.

V gene TRBV6-5 combines with J gene TRBJ2-7; 9 bases are a match to TRBD1. Germline CDR1 reads MNHEY; CDR2 reads SVGAGI. Trimming removed 6 bases from V and 6 bases from J; junction bases left unmatched: 12. The CDR3 is 15 amino acids. CDR3: CASSQPGQGLSEQYF. The DNA for the CDR3 is TGTGCCAGCAGCCAACCGGGACAGGGACTCAGCGAGCAGTACTTC.

The chain combines TRBV7-8 with TRBJ2-1; 15 positions agree with TRBD2. The length of the CDR3 is 17 residues. The germline V gene encodes CDR1 SGHVS and CDR2 FQNEAQ. V lost 6 bases and J lost 4; bases outside the gene matches: 7. The CDR3 region is CASSAGTSGRLYNEQFF. The DNA for the CDR3 is TGTGCCAGCAGTGCCGGGACTAGCGGGAGGCTTTACAATGAGCAGTTCTTC.

The chain combines TRBV3-1 with TRBJ2-2; 9 bases agree with TRBD2. With 4 bases clipped from V and 3 bases from J, the junction kept 3 bases outside the gene matches. Germline-derived CDR1 and CDR2 are LGHDT and YNNKEL (reference sequence). The CDR3 runs to 15 residues. CDR3: CASSRREGYTGELFF. Written as DNA, the CDR3 is TGTGCCAGCAGCCGGCGGGAGGGTTACACCGGGGAGCTGTTTTTT.